This T cell receptor (beta chain) was recovered during a study of T cell changes during pregnancy in multiple sclerosis (dated by TCRdb to the late 2010s). Notes on the research overall: The study examined how the T cell repertoire changed over the course of pregnancy in women with multiple sclerosis.

Note on this clone: Its antigen is still unknown. No base qualities exist here, and no much larger clone lies one base off it.

V sheds 0 bases and J sheds 7 bases, leaving 16 bases between their ends. Reading the germline V gene (reference sequence) gives CDR1 GTSNPN and CDR2 SVGIG. The CDR3 measures 14 amino acids from cysteine to phenylalanine. Only the CDR3 DNA stays, 42 bases, in frame from base 1. Library preparation employed the immunoSEQ multiplex PCR assay. The table was pulled from immuneACCESS by TCRdb, which kept in-frame rearrangements only. Such tables lose some clones; where checked, under half of the loss comes from unresolved V genes, and the rest has no known cause. This sample has 40,000 to 50,000 clones in its table, and 94% of those were observed once. Jointly, the top ten make up roughly 4.7% of the sample.

This sequence was found in a female donor with multiple sclerosis, enrolled in a pregnancy study. The sequence links TRBV30 to TRBJ2-7, and the D gene may be TRBD1, 6 bases matching. Sample: CD8+ T cells from peripheral blood mononuclear cells, taken in the first trimester of pregnancy. The CDR3 is CAWSVGAGDEEQYF. The bases read TGTGCCTGGAGTGTAGGGGCAGGGGATGAAGAGCAGTACTTC. With the rest looked up from the reference TRBV30 and TRBJ2-7 genes rather than sequenced, the full variable domain is SQTIHQWPATLVQPVGSPLSLECTVEGTSNPNLYWYRQAAGRGLQLLFYSVGIGQISSEVPQNLSASRPQDRQFILSSKKLLLSDSGFYLCAWSVGAGDEEQYFGPGTRLTVT.